The present entry profiles one TCR beta chain with its context. CDR3 length: 14 residues. Trimming left V 10 bases short and J 4 bases short, with 19 bases between. CDR1 and CDR2 (germline): MNHEY, SVGAGI. This sample is part of a study of blood T cell repertoires in COVID-19. The cohort comprised adults aged 18 to 89 years residing in 20 to 30 US areas. Authors' processing steps: Estimated nucleated cell counts came from reference gene primer amplification. TCRdb's table, derived via immunoSEQ multiplex PCR, lists solely in-frame clones and lacks some. The V and J calls and clone size are taken from that table; D and trimming were inferred from the DNA. The table includes fewer than 350,000 clones, approximately 91% detected once.

This rearrangement joins TRBV6-5 to TRBJ1-2; D might be TRBD1 (6 bases). This receptor was obtained from a woman aged 40 to 50 with acute COVID-19. Sequences were obtained from PBMCs or T cells enriched from blood (not recorded which). This CDR3 is CATSRGGGPYGYTF. The DNA of the CDR3 is TGTGCCACCTCCCGGGGAGGGGGGCCCTATGGCTACACCTTC.